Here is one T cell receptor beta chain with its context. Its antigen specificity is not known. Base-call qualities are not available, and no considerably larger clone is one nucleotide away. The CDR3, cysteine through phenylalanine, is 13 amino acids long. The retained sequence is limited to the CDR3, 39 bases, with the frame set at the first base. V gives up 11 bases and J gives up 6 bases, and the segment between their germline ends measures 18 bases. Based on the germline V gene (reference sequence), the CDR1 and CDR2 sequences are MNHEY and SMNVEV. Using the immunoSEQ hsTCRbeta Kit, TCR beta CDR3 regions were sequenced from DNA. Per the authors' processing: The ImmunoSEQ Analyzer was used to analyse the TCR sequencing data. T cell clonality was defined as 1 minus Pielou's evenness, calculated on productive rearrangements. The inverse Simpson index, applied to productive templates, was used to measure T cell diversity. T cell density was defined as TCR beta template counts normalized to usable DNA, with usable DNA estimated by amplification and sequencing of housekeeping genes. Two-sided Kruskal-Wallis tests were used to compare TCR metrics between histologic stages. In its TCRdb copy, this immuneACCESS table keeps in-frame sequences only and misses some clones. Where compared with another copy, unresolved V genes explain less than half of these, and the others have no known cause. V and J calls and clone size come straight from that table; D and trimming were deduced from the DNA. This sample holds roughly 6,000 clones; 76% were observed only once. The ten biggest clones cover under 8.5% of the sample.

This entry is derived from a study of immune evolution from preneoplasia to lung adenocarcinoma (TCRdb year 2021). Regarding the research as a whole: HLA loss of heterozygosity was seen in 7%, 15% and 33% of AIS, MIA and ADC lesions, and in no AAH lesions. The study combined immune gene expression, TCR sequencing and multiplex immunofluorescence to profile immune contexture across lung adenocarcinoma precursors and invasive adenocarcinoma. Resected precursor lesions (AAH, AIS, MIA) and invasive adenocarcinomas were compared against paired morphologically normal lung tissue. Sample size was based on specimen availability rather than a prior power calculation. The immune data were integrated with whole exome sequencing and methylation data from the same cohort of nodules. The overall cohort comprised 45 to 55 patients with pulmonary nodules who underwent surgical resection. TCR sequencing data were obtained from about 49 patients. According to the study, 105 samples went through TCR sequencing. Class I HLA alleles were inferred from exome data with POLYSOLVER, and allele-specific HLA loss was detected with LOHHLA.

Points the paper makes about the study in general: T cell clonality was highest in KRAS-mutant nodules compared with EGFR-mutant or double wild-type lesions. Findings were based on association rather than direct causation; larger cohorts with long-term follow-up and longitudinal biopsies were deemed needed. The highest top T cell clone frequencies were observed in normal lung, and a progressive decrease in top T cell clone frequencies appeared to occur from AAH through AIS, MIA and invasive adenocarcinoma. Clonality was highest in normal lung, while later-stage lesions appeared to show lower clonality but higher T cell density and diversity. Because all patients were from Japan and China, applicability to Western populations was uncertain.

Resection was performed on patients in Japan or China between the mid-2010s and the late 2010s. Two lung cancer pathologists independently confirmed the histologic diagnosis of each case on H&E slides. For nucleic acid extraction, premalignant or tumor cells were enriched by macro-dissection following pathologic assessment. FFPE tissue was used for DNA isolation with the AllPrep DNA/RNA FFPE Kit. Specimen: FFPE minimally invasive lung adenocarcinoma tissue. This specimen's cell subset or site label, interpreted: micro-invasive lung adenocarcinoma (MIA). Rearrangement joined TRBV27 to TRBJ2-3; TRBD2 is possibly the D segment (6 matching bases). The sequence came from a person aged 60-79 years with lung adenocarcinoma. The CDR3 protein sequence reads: CAGRDSREDTQYF. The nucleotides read TGTGCCGGCCGGGACTCCCGTGAGGATACGCAGTATTTT.